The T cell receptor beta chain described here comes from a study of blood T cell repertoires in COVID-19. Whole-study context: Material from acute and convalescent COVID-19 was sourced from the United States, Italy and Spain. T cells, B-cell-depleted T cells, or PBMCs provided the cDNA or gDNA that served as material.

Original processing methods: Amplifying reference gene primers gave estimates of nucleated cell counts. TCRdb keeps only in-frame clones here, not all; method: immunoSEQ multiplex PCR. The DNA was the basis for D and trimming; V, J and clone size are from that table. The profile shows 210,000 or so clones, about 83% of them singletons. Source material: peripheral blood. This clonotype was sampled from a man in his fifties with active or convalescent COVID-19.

The CDR3 DNA is TGTGCCAGCTCACCCCTCGACACCGTCTCTGGAAACACCATATATTTT. Residues: CASSPLDTVSGNTIYF. This chain joins TRBV18 and TRBJ1-3; no clear D gene. The ends were cut back, 3 bases at V and 0 bases at J, with 12 bases in the middle. Germline CDR1 is KGHSH and CDR2 is LQKENI. This CDR3 has 16 residues.